This TCR beta chain was found in a study of T-cell memory formation after mild COVID-19. Deletions cut 3 bases from V and 0 bases from J, with 7 bases between. This CDR3 has 14 residues. Germline loops: CDR1 SGDLS, CDR2 YYNGEE. TCRdb re-analysed the 5' RACE reads in MiXCR, keeping a single row per CDR3 protein. Of around 200,000 distinct CDR3 sequences listed, roughly a tenth are singletons. The sequence was collected from a man between 18 and 35 years old who had mild COVID-19 (a few samples of this study predate the infection). Cell type and time point are not known. This sequence joins TRBV9 and TRBJ1-3; unclear D gene. Sequenced input: PBMCs or a T cell subset sorted from them (not recorded which). CDR3 loop: CASSDQVSGNTIYF. The CDR3 region has the DNA TGTGCCAGCAGCGACCAGGTCTCTGGAAACACCATATATTTT.